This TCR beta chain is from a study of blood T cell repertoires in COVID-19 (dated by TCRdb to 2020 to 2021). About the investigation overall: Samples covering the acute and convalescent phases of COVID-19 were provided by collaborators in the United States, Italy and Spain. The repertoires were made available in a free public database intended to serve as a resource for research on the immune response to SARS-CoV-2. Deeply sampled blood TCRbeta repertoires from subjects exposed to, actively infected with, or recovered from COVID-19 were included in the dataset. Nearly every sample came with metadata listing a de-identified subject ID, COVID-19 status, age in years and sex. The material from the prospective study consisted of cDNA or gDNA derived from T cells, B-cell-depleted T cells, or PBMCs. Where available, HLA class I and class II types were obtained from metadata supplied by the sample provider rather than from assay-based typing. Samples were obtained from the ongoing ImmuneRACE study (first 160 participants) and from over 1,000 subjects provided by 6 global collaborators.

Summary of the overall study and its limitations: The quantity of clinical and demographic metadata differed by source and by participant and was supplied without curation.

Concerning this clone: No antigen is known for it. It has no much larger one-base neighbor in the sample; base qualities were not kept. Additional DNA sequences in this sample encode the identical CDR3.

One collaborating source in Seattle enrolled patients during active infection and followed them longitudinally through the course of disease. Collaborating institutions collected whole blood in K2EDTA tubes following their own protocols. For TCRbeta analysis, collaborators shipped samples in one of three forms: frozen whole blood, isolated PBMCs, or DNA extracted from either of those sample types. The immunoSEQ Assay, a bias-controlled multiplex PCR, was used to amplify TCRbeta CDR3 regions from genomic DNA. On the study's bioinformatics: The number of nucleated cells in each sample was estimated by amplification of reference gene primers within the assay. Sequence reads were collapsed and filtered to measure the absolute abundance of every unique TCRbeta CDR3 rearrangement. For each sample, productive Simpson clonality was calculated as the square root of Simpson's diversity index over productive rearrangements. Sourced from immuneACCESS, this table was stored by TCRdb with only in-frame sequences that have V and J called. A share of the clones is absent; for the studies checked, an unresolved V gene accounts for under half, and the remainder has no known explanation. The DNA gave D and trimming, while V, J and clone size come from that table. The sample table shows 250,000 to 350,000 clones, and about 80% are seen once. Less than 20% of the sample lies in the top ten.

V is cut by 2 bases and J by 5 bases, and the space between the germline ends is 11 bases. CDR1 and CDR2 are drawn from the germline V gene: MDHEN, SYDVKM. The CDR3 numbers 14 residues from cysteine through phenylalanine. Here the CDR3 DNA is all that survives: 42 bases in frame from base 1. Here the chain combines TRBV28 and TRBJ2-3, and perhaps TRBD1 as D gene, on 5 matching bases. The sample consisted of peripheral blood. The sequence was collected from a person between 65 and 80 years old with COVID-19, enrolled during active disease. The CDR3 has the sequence CASSLSRVQDTQYF. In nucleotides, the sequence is TGTGCCAGCAGTTTAAGCAGGGTACAAGATACGCAGTATTTT.